This T cell receptor beta chain was sequenced for a study of Ad26.COV2.S vaccination and SARS-CoV-2 variants. About the research overall: The Ad26.COV2.S arm of the COV1001 trial was where the donor was placed.

As for this clone: The antigen is unknown.

The germline V gene has CDR1 SGDLS and CDR2 YYNGEE. This CDR3 has 17 residues. V shed 3 bases and J shed 0 bases, with 13 bases lying between them. This table comes from immunoSEQ multiplex PCR, and its TCRdb copy is limited to in-frame clones, with some not included. This table holds approximately 350,000 clones, roughly 80% found once. Whole-study results and caveats: Considerable breadth of spike-specific CD8+ and CD4+ T cell responses has reportedly been documented following vaccination. People who got the vaccine had more spike-specific TCR breadth than people who got placebo.

The treatment denotes: about 20 received Ad26.COV2.S at low or high dose, single or two shots; five or six received placebo; per-sample allocation not given. It was on day 63 after the first vaccine or placebo injection that samples were taken. Whoever gave the sample was an adult aged 18-55 years in Boston. The chain combines TRBV9 with TRBJ2-6, with D hard to call. The sample in question was peripheral blood, obtained in a trial of Ad26.COV2.S vaccine versus placebo. The sequence came from a person aged 18-65 years who received the Ad26.COV2.S COVID-19 vaccine or a placebo. The CDR3: CASSAEIQLSGANVLTF. DNA of the CDR3: TGTGCCAGCAGCGCAGAGATCCAGCTCTCTGGGGCCAACGTCCTGACTTTC.